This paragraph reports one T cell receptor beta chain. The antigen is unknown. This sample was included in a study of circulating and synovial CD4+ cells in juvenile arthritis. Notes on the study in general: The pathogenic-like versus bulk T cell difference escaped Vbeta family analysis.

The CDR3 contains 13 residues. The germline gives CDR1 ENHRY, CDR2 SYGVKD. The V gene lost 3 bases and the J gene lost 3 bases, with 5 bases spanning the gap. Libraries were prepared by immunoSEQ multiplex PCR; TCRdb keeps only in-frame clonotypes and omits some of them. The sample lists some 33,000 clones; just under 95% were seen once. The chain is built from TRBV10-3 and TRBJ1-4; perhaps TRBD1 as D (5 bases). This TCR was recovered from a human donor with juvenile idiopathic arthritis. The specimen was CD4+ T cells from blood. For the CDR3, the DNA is TGTGCCATCAGTGACAGGGCTAATGAAAAACTGTTTTTT. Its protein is CAISDRANEKLFF.